This T cell receptor (beta chain) was recorded in a study of immune heterogeneity within non-small cell lung tumors. Study information: Histology included several squamous cell carcinomas, about 11 non-squamous carcinomas and 1 unspecified tumor.

Concerning this clonotype itself: Its antigen remains unknown.

Amplifying TCR beta CDR3 involved multiplex PCR carried out with 32 V and 13 J primers. MiXCR, run by TCRdb on the multiplex PCR reads, gives a single entry per CDR3 protein. The sample lists approximately 3,500 distinct CDR3 sequences; roughly 27% were seen once. Per sample, around 0.65 ug of bulk tumor genomic DNA was the template used. Primary tumors were biopsied several times each, far apart, intraoperatively. Patients underwent curative surgery for non-small cell lung cancer (untreated and newly diagnosed). Sample donors consisted of newly diagnosed non-small cell lung cancer patients who were undergoing surgery with curative intent. Study-wide points: Clonality of local T cells correlated moderately but significantly with local tumor mutational burden (R about 0.34).

The CDR3 length is 14 residues. V lost 3 bases and J lost 2, with 11 bases in between. The V gene's germline CDR1 is ENHRY and CDR2 SYGVKD. Sample: lung tumor tissue. The receptor was isolated from a man aged 55 to 70 with non-small cell lung cancer. V is TRBV10-3 and J is TRBJ2-7; D may be TRBD1 or TRBD2 (5 bases each). CDR3 loop: CAISDGGFTYEQYF. CDR3 coding DNA: TGTGCCATCAGTGATGGGGGTTTTACCTACGAGCAGTACTTC.